This T cell receptor (beta chain) was documented in a study of OX40 agonist ivuxolimab in advanced cancers. Findings and caveats of the study: The antigen specificity of the peripheral T cells (those that were expanded) was not determined.

Blood got drawn at baseline, again on cycle 4 day 1, and then on cycle 7 day 1. Clones were sequenced by immunoSEQ multiplex PCR, and TCRdb holds only the in-frame ones, with some missing. The data hold about 52,000 clones, with roughly 94% observed a single time. Per germline, CDR1 SGHVS and CDR2 FNYEAQ. V was shortened by 1 base and J by 5 bases, with 8 bases between the two germline ends. The CDR3 loop spans 13 amino acids. Points on this clone: Its antigen is not known.

The V gene is TRBV7-6, the J gene TRBJ1-1, with D hard to call. Sequences were derived from CD4+ or CD8+ T cells sorted from blood, sampled in a trial of the OX40 agonist ivuxolimab. The sequence was obtained from an adult with an advanced solid tumor such as melanoma, head and neck, liver or kidney cancer. For the CDR3, the DNA is TGTGCCAGCAGCTTAGGGATGGGGACTGAAGCTTTCTTT. Translated, it gives CASSLGMGTEAFF. The full variable domain, completed using reference TRBV7-6 and TRBJ1-1, is GAGVSQSPRYKVTKRGQDVALRCDPISGHVSLYWYRQALGQGPEFLTYFNYEAQQDKSGLPNDRFSAERPEGSISTLTIQRTEQRDSAMYRCASSLGMGTEAFFGQGTRLTVV.